This entry describes one TCR beta chain. No antigen is known for it. The data are from a study of OX40 agonist ivuxolimab in advanced cancers. Study conclusions and caveats: The study did not work out the antigen specificity of the expanded peripheral T cells. At 0.1 to 3.0 mg/kg and by week 6, clonal expansion occurred in CD4+ and CD8+ blood T cells. Relatively little clonal expansion, among the lowest observed, appeared in partial responders at 0.1-3.0 mg/kg.

Clones were read by immunoSEQ multiplex PCR, and TCRdb kept only the in-frame ones, dropping some. Among more than 75,000 clones listed, 75% to 90% were seen once. The CDR3 totals 15 residues. Losses at the gene ends were 5 bases for V and 4 bases for J; bases not matched to a gene: 7. Germline V gene data show CDR1 as SGHTA and CDR2 as FQGNSA. The clonotype comes from an adult with an advanced solid tumor such as melanoma, head and neck, liver or kidney cancer. The J gene is TRBJ2-1, the V gene TRBV7-2; 8 bases align to TRBD1. The sequenced sample was CD4+ or CD8+ T cells sorted from blood, obtained in a trial of the OX40 agonist ivuxolimab. The CDR3 is CASSPGQVRYNEQFF. In DNA, the CDR3 is TGTGCCAGCAGCCCGGGACAGGTAAGATACAATGAGCAGTTCTTC.